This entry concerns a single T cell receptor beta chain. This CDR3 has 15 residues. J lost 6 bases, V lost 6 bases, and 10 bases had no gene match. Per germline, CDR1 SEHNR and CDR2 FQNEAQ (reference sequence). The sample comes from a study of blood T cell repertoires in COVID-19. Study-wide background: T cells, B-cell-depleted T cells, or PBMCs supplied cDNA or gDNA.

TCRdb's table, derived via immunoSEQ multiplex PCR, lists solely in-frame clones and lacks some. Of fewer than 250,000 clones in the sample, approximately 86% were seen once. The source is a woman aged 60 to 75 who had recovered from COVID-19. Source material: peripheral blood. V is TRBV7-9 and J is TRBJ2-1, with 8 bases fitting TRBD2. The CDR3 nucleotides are TGTGCCAGCAGTCCCCCGGGACTAGTTTCCAATGAGCAGTTCTTC. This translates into CASSPPGLVSNEQFF.